At least ten counts were recorded for the clone carrying this T cell receptor (beta chain). Losses at the gene ends were 6 bases for V and 9 bases for J; bases not matched to a gene: 9. The CDR3 runs 14 residues. The germline gives CDR1 SQVTM, CDR2 ANQGSEA. The entry originates in a study of metastatic and nonmetastatic thyroid tumors. There were no patients who had received any treatment before thyroid surgery. TCRdb reanalyzed the PCR reads via MiXCR. The table lists about 70,000 clones, 18% of them singletons. The clonotype comes from a female donor with papillary thyroid cancer or a benign thyroid nodule (not recorded which). Some clones in this sample may be carry-over from other donors' samples. This chain uses TRBV29-1 with TRBJ2-1; TRBD2 agrees at 12 bases. Source material: blood. DNA for the CDR3: TGCAGCGTCAGTCTAGCGGGAGGGCCCAGTGAGCAGTTCTTC. This gives the protein CSVSLAGGPSEQFF.